This T cell receptor beta chain was captured in a study of blood T cells in healthy people across ages. Study-level findings and limits: Estimates drawn from one million T cells were deemed to understate diversity. Higher naive T cell percentage went strongly together with higher TCR beta diversity. There were more naive CD4+ cells and higher diversity in long-lived donors than in aged donors.

About this clonotype itself: Its specificity is not known.

With 1 base clipped from V and 0 bases from J, the junction kept 5 bases outside the gene matches. This CDR3 comprises 15 residues. Germline-derived CDR1 and CDR2 are DFQATT and SNEGSKA (reference sequence). A second PCR of 7 to 11 cycles used a sample-barcoded 5' primer and a J-beta primer mix. A single record per CDR3 protein comes from TCRdb applying MiXCR to the 5' RACE reads. The sample lists around 1.5 million distinct CDR3 sequences, roughly 32% occurring once. Sequencing input: blood. The receptor was derived from a woman in her thirties in good health. The chain joins TRBV20-1 to TRBJ1-1; 7 nucleotides agree with TRBD1. The CDR3 is CSARARGQLNTEAFF. CDR3 bases: TGCAGTGCTAGAGCGAGGGGACAGCTGAACACTGAAGCTTTCTTT.